This T cell receptor beta chain was retrieved from a study of T cells in Graves' hyperthyroidism and ophthalmopathy (dated by TCRdb to about 2019). The study in broad terms: Peripheral blood was collected at initial diagnosis, before any treatment. An independent validation cohort of under 20 hyperthyroidism patients and some 15 patients who later progressed to ophthalmopathy tested prospective prediction of ophthalmopathy. To identify TCR V-J signatures that set the groups apart, the researchers used a discovery cohort of 100 patients, made up of 40 to 45 with Graves' ophthalmopathy and 57 with stable Graves' hyperthyroidism. After blood sampling, hyperthyroidism patients were treated with methimazole at a starting dose of 30 mg daily, and ophthalmopathy patients were treated with high-dose intravenous methylprednisolone. For training and testing, the approximately 92 patients in the discovery cohort were randomly divided in a 7:3 ratio. According to the paper, TCR Vbeta CDR3 sequencing was carried out on 135 peripheral blood samples, which came from some 41 ophthalmopathy, under 85 hyperthyroidism and some 17 progressor patients. Thyroid tissue and blood T-cell repertoires from six or seven Graves' hyperthyroidism patients were also compared in the study. Overall results and qualifications from the work: In cross-validation, a model built on a 13 V-J signature told ophthalmopathy apart from stable hyperthyroidism with 87.88% sensitivity and approximately 81% specificity, and in testing the same model reached 80%/75%. In validation, the model predicted progression to ophthalmopathy a median of roughly 6.2 months before onset, with approximately 71% sensitivity and more than 72% specificity. Blood samples also contained most of the expanded thyroid clonotypes (frequency above 0.001), which suggests that blood repertoires may reflect thyroid immune responses. Sample size was not statistically predetermined, and investigators were not blinded to group allocation.

This clonotype was found many times. Its specific antigen is unknown. No per-base quality is available; no much larger clone lies one base away. Amplification of TCR beta CDR3 regions was carried out from RNA transcripts. The first round of RT-PCR for the TCR CDR3 was performed with the HTBI primer set and the Qiagen OneStep RT-PCR kit. The libraries were constructed in a second round of multiplex PCR and then size-selected and purified. The libraries were sequenced on an Illumina HiSeq2000 using paired-end 100 bp reads. As for the original processing: Raw data were processed with SOAPnuke, discarding reads with adapters, uncalled bases, mean Phred below 15, or no exact constant-primer or identifier match. COPE v1.2.5 was used to merge the high-quality paired reads, and each unique nucleotide sequence was defined as a clonotype. MiTCR v1.1 was used to align the clonotypes against IMGT TRBV, TRBD and TRBJ reference segments. Analysis was restricted to V-J combinations with a frequency above 0.0001, which covered roughly 99% of repertoires. A TCS score was defined as the ratio of F50 (clonal expansion) to E x V (chaos), with BLOSUM62-based TCRdist applied between CDR3 peptides within each V-J. Welch's t-statistics and random forest reduced 500 to 550 V-J features to some 14, which were used in a naive Bayes classifier (R e1071). The Morisita-Horn index was used to measure how similar the thyroid and blood repertoires were. The public reads were quality trimmed at Q25 with fastp and then assembled into clones with MiXCR by TCRdb, keeping productive beta chains. Each CDR3 protein appears once, grouped with its most common genes and DNA. The V and J calls and clone size are TCRdb's, not the authors'. The sample yields around 720,000 distinct CDR3 sequences; approximately 36% were counted once. Around 32% of the sample goes to the ten largest clones.

Stable Graves' hyperthyroidism was defined as no progression to ophthalmopathy during 18 months of follow-up. Hyperthyroidism patients were newly diagnosed, had a disease duration of under 2 months, and were aged 18 to 65 years. Exclusion was applied to patients with uncontrolled infections, other autoimmune diseases, pregnancy or lactation. Diagnoses were established on the basis of clinical symptoms, serum thyroxine and TRAb, thyroid ultrasound, and orbital computed tomography. Ficoll-Paque density gradient centrifugation was used to isolate PBMCs from under 11 ml of fresh peripheral blood. Trizol reagent was used to extract total RNA, and RNA quality was then checked on an Agilent 2100 Bioanalyzer. From a lookup of the germline V gene (reference sequence), CDR1 and CDR2 are LNHDA and SQIVND. The CDR3 numbers 14 residues from cysteine through phenylalanine. Of the read, only the CDR3 DNA is kept; its 42 bases are in frame from base 1. Cut back by 9 bases and 4 bases, the V and J ends lie 18 bases apart.

Sequencing was carried out using blood. This clonotype was sampled from a woman in her 40s with Graves' hyperthyroidism. The V and J segments used are TRBV19 and TRBJ1-2, with a tentative D gene TRBD1 over 5 matching bases. The CDR3 region reads CASRTGGYGYGYTF. The DNA sequence is given as TGTGCCAGCCGGACCGGGGGGTATGGCTATGGCTACACCTTC.